This TCR beta chain appears in the sequencing data of a study of shared clonotypes between healthy human individuals. General study findings and limits: Sampling used blood alone; tissue repertoires probably differ. What naive subsets generally showed was a larger estimated richness than memory subsets showed.

As defined, naive CD8 cells were CD45RO-negative and positively selected for CCR7, with terminally differentiated effector memory CD45RA+ cells excluded. The healthy adult donors were HIV-negative and reported no recent acute infections or vaccinations. Donors comprised only Caucasian adults living in Nashville, Tennessee. Sequencing used immunoSEQ multiplex PCR; TCRdb keeps in-frame clones, though not all of them. The sample holds about 2 million clones; over 85% are singletons and the top ten take 0.9% to 1.3%. On this clone itself: As yet, its antigen is unknown.

Sequenced sample: naive CD8+ T cells sorted from blood. The TCR was taken from a man between 18 and 35 years old in good health.

CDR3 DNA sequence: TGTGCCAGCAGCCTATGGGACAGGGTGGATCAGCCCCAGCATTTT. This translates into CASSLWDRVDQPQHF. The chain joins TRBV7-3 to TRBJ1-5, with 9 bases identical to TRBD1. The CDR3 runs to 15 residues. CDR1 SGHTA and CDR2 FQGTGA come from the germline V gene. Trimming removed 5 bases from V and 5 bases from J; junction bases left unmatched: 7.